What follows describes a single T cell receptor (beta chain). Its target is unknown. Produced via immunoSEQ multiplex PCR; TCRdb's table is partial and in-frame only. Among millions of clones listed, approximately 92% were seen once. Researchers partitioned CD4+ cells into CD45RA+ naive and CD45RA-negative memory subsets. The data are from a study of shared clonotypes between healthy human individuals. Points from the study as a whole: Rarefaction exposed incomplete sorted-subset sequencing despite large depth. Measured sharing among donors was expected to vary with sequencing depth.

This CDR3 has 14 residues. Trimming shortened V by 3 bases and J by 2 bases, and 11 bases separated the two germline ends. Germline values: CDR1 ENHRY, CDR2 SYGVKD. The sample consisted of naive CD4+ T cells sorted from blood. Subset given: CD45RA+ positively selected. The chain links TRBV10-3 to TRBJ2-7; D unresolved. This clonotype was sampled from a man between 18 and 29 years old in good health. CDR3 coding DNA: TGTGCCATCAGTGAATCCTTATTAACCTACGAGCAGTACTTC. This translates into CAISESLLTYEQYF.